Sequencing of this T cell receptor (beta chain) was carried out in a study of blood T cells in healthy people across ages. With a J-beta primer mix and a sample-barcoded 5' primer, a second PCR ran 7 to 11 cycles. TCRdb itself ran the 5' RACE reads through MiXCR, one entry per CDR3 protein. The repertoire consists of about 970,000 distinct CDR3 sequences, with 51% occurring once and the leading ten covering around a fifth. The V and J ends lost 1 base and 2 bases respectively, with 11 bases between them. The V gene's germline CDR1 is MGHRA and CDR2 YSYEKL. The CDR3 spans 15 residues. What was sequenced was blood. The receptor was isolated from a woman between 55 and 75 years old in good health. The V and J genes are TRBV4-1 and TRBJ1-2, with D possibly TRBD1 on 5 matching bases. CDR3 DNA sequence: TGCGCCAGCAGCCAAGTAGGGACCGTGAACTATGGCTACACCTTC. This encodes CASSQVGTVNYGYTF.